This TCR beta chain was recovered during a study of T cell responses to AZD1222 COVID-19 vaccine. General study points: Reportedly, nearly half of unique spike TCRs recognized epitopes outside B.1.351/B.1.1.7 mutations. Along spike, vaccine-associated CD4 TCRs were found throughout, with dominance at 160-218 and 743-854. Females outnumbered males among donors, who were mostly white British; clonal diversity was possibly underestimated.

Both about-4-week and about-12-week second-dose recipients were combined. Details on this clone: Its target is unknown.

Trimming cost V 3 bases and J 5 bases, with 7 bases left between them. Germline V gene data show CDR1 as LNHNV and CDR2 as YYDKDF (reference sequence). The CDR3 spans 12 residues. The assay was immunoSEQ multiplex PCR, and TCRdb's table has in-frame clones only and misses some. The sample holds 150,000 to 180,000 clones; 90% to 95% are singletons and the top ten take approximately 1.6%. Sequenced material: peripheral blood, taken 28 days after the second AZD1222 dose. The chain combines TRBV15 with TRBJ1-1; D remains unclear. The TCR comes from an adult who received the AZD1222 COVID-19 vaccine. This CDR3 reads CATSRSGTEAFF. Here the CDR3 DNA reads TGTGCCACCAGCAGGTCGGGGACTGAAGCTTTCTTT.